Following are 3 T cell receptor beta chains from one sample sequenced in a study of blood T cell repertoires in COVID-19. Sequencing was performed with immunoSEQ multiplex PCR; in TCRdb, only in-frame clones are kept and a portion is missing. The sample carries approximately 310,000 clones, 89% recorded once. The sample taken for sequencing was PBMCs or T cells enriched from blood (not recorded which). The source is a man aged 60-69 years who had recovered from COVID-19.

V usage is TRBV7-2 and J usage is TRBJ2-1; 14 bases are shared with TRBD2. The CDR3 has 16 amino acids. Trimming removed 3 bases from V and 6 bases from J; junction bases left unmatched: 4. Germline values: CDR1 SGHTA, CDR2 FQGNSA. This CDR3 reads CASSFLGTSGSNEQFF. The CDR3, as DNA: TGTGCCAGCAGCTTTTTAGGGACTAGCGGGAGCAATGAGCAGTTCTTC.

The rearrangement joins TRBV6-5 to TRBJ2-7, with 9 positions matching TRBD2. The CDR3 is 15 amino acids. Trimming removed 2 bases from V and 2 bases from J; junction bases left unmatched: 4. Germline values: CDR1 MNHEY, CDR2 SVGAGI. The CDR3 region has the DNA TGTGCCAGCAGTTACGGGGCTAGCGGGGCCTACGAGCAGTACTTC. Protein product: CASSYGASGAYEQYF.

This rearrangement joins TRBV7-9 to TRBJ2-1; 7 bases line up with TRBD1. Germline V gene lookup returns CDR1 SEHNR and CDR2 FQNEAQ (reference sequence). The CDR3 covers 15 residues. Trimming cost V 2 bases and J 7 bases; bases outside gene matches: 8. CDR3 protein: CASSLTGDRQNEQFF. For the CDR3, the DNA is TGTGCCAGCAGCTTAACAGGGGACAGACAAAATGAGCAGTTCTTC.